The 17 T cell receptor beta chains given below trace back to one sample, sequenced in a study of CD8 T cells in Susac syndrome. Random hexamers primed reverse transcription of about 0.45 to 1 ug RNA. TCRdb independently ran MiXCR on the immunoSEQ multiplex PCR reads; one entry per CDR3 protein. The sample consists of about 81,000 distinct CDR3 sequences, 94% of them appearing once. The sequencing sample was made of CD8+ T cells from PBMCs. These TCRs come from a human donor with Susac syndrome.

The V call is TRBV29-1, the J call TRBJ2-2; D is perhaps TRBD2 (5 bases). V lost 1 base to trimming and J lost 7 bases, with 13 bases between them. The CDR3 totals 14 residues. Germline CDR1 and CDR2: SQVTM and ANQGSEA. In nucleotides, the CDR3 is TGCAGCGTTGAAGGTTCACCCGGAGGCGGGGAGCTGTTTTTT. It translates to CSVEGSPGGGELFF.

This clonotype came up once. The chain joins TRBV28 to TRBJ2-5, with D perhaps TRBD2 (6 bases). Germline assignment: CDR1 MDHEN and CDR2 SYDVKM. This CDR3 is built from 17 residues. Trimming cost V 6 bases and J 5 bases, with 25 bases left between them. The CDR3 loop reads CASSQPPGASAGETQYF. The DNA for the CDR3 is TGTGCCAGCAGCCAGCCACCCGGGGCCAGTGCGGGGGAGACCCAGTACTTC.

The chain joins TRBV30 to TRBJ2-5, with TRBD2 identical over 7 bases. The germline CDR1 and CDR2 sequences are GTSNPN and SVGIG (reference sequence). V shed 2 bases, J shed 4 bases, and the junction held 4 bases outside the gene matches. The CDR3 totals 13 residues. The chain's CDR3 is CAWSMLAGETQYF. The CDR3 nucleotides are TGTGCCTGGAGTATGTTAGCGGGAGAGACCCAGTACTTC.

V is TRBV7-9 and J is TRBJ2-1, with D tentatively TRBD1 (6 bases). The CDR3 extends over 15 amino acids. The V end lost 1 base, the J end lost 1 base, and 8 bases lay between the germline ends. Per the germline V gene, CDR1 is SEHNR and CDR2 is FQNEAQ (reference sequence). For the CDR3, the DNA is TGTGCCAGCAGCTTAGTCAGGGGATCCTACAATGAGCAGTTCTTC. It translates to CASSLVRGSYNEQFF.

This clonotype was seen once. The V and J genes are TRBV20-1 and TRBJ1-2; D possibly corresponds to TRBD1 (5 bases). CDR1 is DFQATT, CDR2 SNEGSKA, per germline (reference sequence). This CDR3 contains 12 residues. Trimming left V 6 bases short and J 2 bases short, with 10 bases between. Here the CDR3 reads CSAPRGNYGYTF. The CDR3 coding sequence is TGCAGTGCCCCTCGGGGGAACTATGGCTACACCTTC.

The chain recombines TRBV28 with TRBJ2-1; D is uncertain. Trimming took 6 bases from V and 6 from J, leaving 6 bases between them. This CDR3 comprises 11 residues. Germline CDR1 is MDHEN and CDR2 is SYDVKM. In nucleotides, the CDR3 is TGTGCCAGCAGGCAAAGCAATGAGCAGTTCTTC. It yields the protein CASRQSNEQFF.

The V call is TRBV7-9, the J call TRBJ1-5; possibly TRBD1 for D (6 bases). Germline lookup yields CDR1 SEHNR and CDR2 FQNEAQ (reference sequence). With 5 bases removed from V and 1 base from J, the gap between germline ends came to 18 bases. The CDR3 runs to 17 residues. DNA of the CDR3: TGTGCCAGCAGCGGTAATGGGCCAGGGGTAAGCAATCAGCCCCAGCATTTT. This encodes CASSGNGPGVSNQPQHF.

This rearrangement joins TRBV7-8 to TRBJ2-3, with 8 bases aligning to TRBD2. The CDR3 runs to 18 residues. The V gene's germline CDR1 is SGHVS and CDR2 FQNEAQ. The V gene end was trimmed by 5 bases and the J gene end by 2 bases; junction bases not matched to a gene: 15. The CDR3 DNA reads as TGTGCCAGCAGCCCCCAGTGGGAGCGGGAGTTGGACACAGATACGCAGTATTTT. Amino acid sequence: CASSPQWERELDTDTQYF.

The chain joins TRBV12-3 or TRBV12-4 to TRBJ1-5, with TRBD1 matching over 7 bases. J lost 6 bases, V lost 5 bases, and 13 bases had no gene match. The CDR3 is made up of 16 amino acids. The CDR3 DNA sequence: TGTGCCAGCAGTCCCCTGACAGGGAGTCAGGTTCAGCCCCAGCATTTT. This translates into CASSPLTGSQVQPQHF.

The chain carries TRBV7-9 and TRBJ2-5, with 11 bases lining up with TRBD2. V lost 4 bases to trimming and J lost 3 bases; unmatched junction nucleotides: 7. The length of the CDR3 is 16 residues. CDR1 is SEHNR and CDR2 is FQNEAQ in the germline V gene (reference sequence). CDR3 nucleotides: TGTGCCAGCAGCTCCGGGGGACTAGCGGAGGAAGAGACCCAGTACTTC. This codes for CASSSGGLAEEETQYF.

The genes are TRBV5-6 and TRBJ2-1; D is perhaps TRBD1 (5 bases). CDR3 size: 15 residues. Trimming pared 5 bases from V and 0 bases from J, leaving 12 bases between. The V gene's germline CDR1 is SGHDT and CDR2 YYEEEE. Here the CDR3 DNA reads TGTGCCAGCAGAACAGGTAGTGACTCCTACAATGAGCAGTTCTTC. It specifies CASRTGSDSYNEQFF.

The chain is built from TRBV7-9 and TRBJ2-5, with D possibly being TRBD1 (6 bases). V lost 5 bases and J lost 3, with 13 bases in between. The CDR3 sequence is 14 residues long. Germline CDR1 is SEHNR and CDR2 is FQNEAQ (reference sequence). The CDR3 coding sequence is TGTGCCAGCAGCGGACAGCAAGAAAAAGAGACCCAGTACTTC. Its translation is CASSGQQEKETQYF. Supplemented by reference TRBV7-9 and TRBJ2-5, the full variable domain reads DTGVSQNPRHKITKRGQNVTFRCDPISEHNRLYWYRQTLGQGPEFLTYFQNEAQLEKSRLLSDRFSAERPKGSFSTLEIQRTEQGDSAMYLCASSGQQEKETQYFGPGTRLLVL.

This chain connects TRBV7-9 to TRBJ2-1; 8 bases map to TRBD1. The CDR3 runs to 17 residues. Germline V gene data show CDR1 as SEHNR and CDR2 as FQNEAQ (reference sequence). V shed 6 bases and J 7 bases; nucleotides not matched to a gene: 17. The CDR3 nucleotides are TGTGCCAGCAGACTGGCCCCGGGGCAGGGGGCTCCGAATGAGCAGTTCTTC. It yields the protein CASRLAPGQGAPNEQFF.

The rearrangement links TRBV3-1 to TRBJ2-5; a weak D match, TRBD1 (6 bases). Germline lookup yields CDR1 LGHDT and CDR2 YNNKEL (reference sequence). The CDR3 is 19 amino acids. V shed 5 bases and J shed 5 bases, with 30 bases lying between them. The CDR3 DNA reads as TGTGCCAGCAGCTTCCCGGGCCGGGACACCGAACCAGAGGGTGAGACCCAGTACTTC. Protein sequence: CASSFPGRDTEPEGETQYF.

The chain joins TRBV4-2 to TRBJ2-7; possible D gene TRBD2, 6 bases. Germline CDR1 is LGHNA and CDR2 is YNFKEQ. CDR3 length equals 14 residues. V was clipped by 6 bases and J by 2 bases, with 14 bases between them. The CDR3 nucleotides read TGTGCCAGCAGTCTTAGACTAGAGGCCTACGAGCAGTACTTC. This encodes CASSLRLEAYEQYF.

This chain connects TRBV4-3 to TRBJ2-4, with 10 bases lining up with TRBD2. Trimming cost V 2 bases and J 8 bases; bases outside gene matches: 6. This CDR3 spans 15 amino acids. Germline values: CDR1 LGHNA, CDR2 YSLEER. The CDR3 spells CASSQLAGDGDIQYF. Written as DNA, the CDR3 is TGCGCCAGCAGCCAACTAGCGGGAGATGGAGACATTCAGTACTTC.

This clonotype turned up a few times. The chain links TRBV5-6 to TRBJ2-5; D is undetermined. With 0 bases removed from V and 1 base from J, the gap between germline ends came to 7 bases. The CDR3 covers 14 residues. Germline values: CDR1 SGHDT, CDR2 YYEEEE. The chain's CDR3 is CASSLAGFQETQYF. In DNA form, the CDR3 reads TGTGCCAGCAGCTTGGCTGGCTTCCAAGAGACCCAGTACTTC.